This paragraph reports one T cell receptor (beta chain). Its antigen is unknown. TCRdb fed the 5' RACE reads into MiXCR, producing one record per CDR3 protein. The sample has around 600,000 distinct CDR3 sequences; 10% to 15% are singletons. The CDR3 covers 15 residues. Trimming left V 0 bases short and J 4 bases short, with 11 bases between. Per germline, CDR1 SGHDN and CDR2 FVKESK. This record belongs to a study of T cells after yellow fever vaccination. On the study more broadly: Libraries from low-cell-number fractions were prepared with the SMART-Seq v4 Ultra Low Input RNA kit.

The study's findings and limits: Most primary-vaccination clones recurred post-booster (around 97% CD4, around 86% CD8). FACS-sorted repertoires could contain abundant clonotypes contaminating from the bulk population. It was a small share of clonotypes that appeared in both CD4 and CD8 compartments.

The input for sequencing was PBMCs, taken on the day of the yellow fever booster vaccination. V is TRBV14 and J is TRBJ2-3, with D possibly TRBD1 on 6 matching bases. The receptor was derived from a young man who received the YFV17D yellow fever vaccine. The CDR3, as DNA: TGTGCCAGCAGCCAAGATATGGGGGCTTCAGATACGCAGTATTTT. This encodes CASSQDMGASDTQYF. The variable domain in full, with the rest retrieved from reference TRBV14 and TRBJ2-3, is EAGVTQFPSHSVIEKGQTVTLRCDPISGHDNLYWYRRVMGKEIKFLLHFVKESKQDESGMPNNRFLAERTGGTYSTLKVQPAELEDSGVYFCASSQDMGASDTQYFGPGTRLTVL.